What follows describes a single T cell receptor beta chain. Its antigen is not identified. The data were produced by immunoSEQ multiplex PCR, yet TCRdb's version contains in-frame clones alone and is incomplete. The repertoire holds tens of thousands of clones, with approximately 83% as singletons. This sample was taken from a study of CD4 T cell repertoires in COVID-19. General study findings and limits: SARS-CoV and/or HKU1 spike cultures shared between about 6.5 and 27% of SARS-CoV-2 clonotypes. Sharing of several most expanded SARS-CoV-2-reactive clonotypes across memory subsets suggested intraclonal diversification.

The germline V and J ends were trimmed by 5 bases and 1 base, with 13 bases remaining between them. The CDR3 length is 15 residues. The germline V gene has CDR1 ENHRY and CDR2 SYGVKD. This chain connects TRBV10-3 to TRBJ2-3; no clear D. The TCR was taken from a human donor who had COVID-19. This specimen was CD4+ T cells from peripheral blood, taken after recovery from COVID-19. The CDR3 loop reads CAISRSNLGTDTQYF. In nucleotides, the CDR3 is TGTGCCATCAGTCGGTCGAACCTGGGCACAGATACGCAGTATTTT.